The 14 T cell receptor beta chains in this list originate from one sample, sequenced in a study of vaccination and CD4 T cells after COVID-19. Antigen specificity for these receptors is unknown. The Oncomine TCR Beta short-read assay was what sequenced the DNA obtained from cultured CD4+ T cells. MiXCR, run by TCRdb on the PCR reads, gives a single entry per CDR3 protein. The sample includes 20,000 to 25,000 distinct CDR3 sequences, approximately 67% of them seen just once. This sample's treatment: approximately nine-day PBMC culture with coronavirus spike peptide pools or control peptides (ViraFEST assay). This sample comprised CD4+ T cells from blood, cultured in vitro, obtained after SARS-CoV-2 vaccination. The source of these receptors is a human donor who received a COVID-19 vaccine.

The chain carries TRBV20-1 and TRBJ2-5; a weak D match, TRBD1 (7 bases). The germline V gene has CDR1 DFQATT and CDR2 SNEGSKA (reference sequence). The CDR3 is 14 amino acids. Between the trimmed V and J ends, which lost 6 bases and 3 bases, there was a span of 17 bases. The CDR3 sequence: CSAESGGGEETQYF. DNA of the CDR3: TGCAGTGCCGAGTCAGGAGGGGGCGAAGAGACCCAGTACTTC.

V usage is TRBV6-1 and J usage is TRBJ2-5, with 12 bases fitting TRBD2. This CDR3 is built from 18 residues. V lost 1 base and J lost 3; bases outside the gene matches: 9. The germline CDR1 and CDR2 sequences are MNHNS and SASEGT. The CDR3 loop is CASSEVLAGGLTEETQYF. The CDR3 DNA follows: TGTGCCAGCAGTGAAGTACTAGCGGGGGGCTTAACTGAAGAGACCCAGTACTTC.

V usage is TRBV24-1 and J usage is TRBJ1-2; D is ambiguous. Trimming removed 2 bases from V and 4 bases from J, with 13 bases in between. The CDR3 sequence is 15 residues long. CDR1 is KGHDR and CDR2 is SFDVKD in the germline V gene. CDR3 coding DNA: TGTGCCACCAGTGATTCAAGGGAGCGGGGCTATGGCTACACCTTC. Translation gives CATSDSRERGYGYTF.

V gene TRBV5-6 combines with J gene TRBJ2-5; D not resolved. V gave up 3 bases and J gave up 1 base, with 10 bases separating them. Germline lookup yields CDR1 SGHDT and CDR2 YYEEEE. This CDR3 is 14 amino acids long. CDR3 amino acids: CASSSRQSQETQYF. Here the CDR3 DNA reads TGTGCCAGCAGCTCGCGGCAGAGCCAAGAGACCCAGTACTTC.

This clonotype was found a few times. The rearrangement uses TRBV30 and TRBJ1-6, with unresolved D. The V gene's germline CDR1 is GTSNPN and CDR2 SVGIG (reference sequence). V shed 2 bases and J shed 14 bases, with 16 bases lying between them. There are 13 residues in the CDR3. The CDR3 loop reads CAWSMSGAFTLHF. CDR3 sequence (DNA): TGTGCCTGGAGTATGAGTGGAGCCTTCACCCTCCACTTT.

The rearrangement links TRBV5-1 to TRBJ2-2, with TRBD2 identical over 13 bases. V lost 1 base and J lost 0; bases outside the gene matches: 3. The CDR3 loop spans 18 amino acids. CDR1 is SGHRS and CDR2 is YFSETQ in the germline V gene. The CDR3 region has the DNA TGCGCCAGCAGCTTGACTAGCGGGGGGGTCGCGAACACCGGGGAGCTGTTTTTT. Translated, it gives CASSLTSGGVANTGELFF.

This chain joins TRBV2 and TRBJ2-3, with 9 bases fitting TRBD2. In germline, CDR1 is SNHLY, CDR2 FYNNEI. V was clipped by 5 bases and J by 2 bases; unmatched bases: 11. The CDR3 has 17 residues. DNA for the CDR3: TGTGCCAGCAGTCCAATTATAGCGGGGGCCCCCACAGATACGCAGTATTTT. Translating gives CASSPIIAGAPTDTQYF.

This rearrangement joins TRBV20-1 to TRBJ1-5; D not resolved. The V and J ends lost 5 bases and 3 bases respectively, with 11 bases between them. Germline assignment: CDR1 DFQATT and CDR2 SNEGSKA (reference sequence). The CDR3 length is 13 residues. The CDR3 DNA is TGCAGTGCTCGCCGGGATTTCAATCAGCCCCAGCATTTT. It yields the protein CSARRDFNQPQHF.

J is TRBJ2-7 and V is TRBV7-9; 7 bases are shared with TRBD1. Germline V CDR1 and CDR2: SEHNR, FQNEAQ (reference sequence). There are 17 residues in the CDR3. V shed 6 bases and J 6 bases; nucleotides not matched to a gene: 20. CDR3: CASRPALGQGVTGEQYF. The CDR3 DNA reads as TGTGCCAGCAGACCCGCCTTGGGGCAGGGGGTTACGGGCGAGCAGTACTTC.

The V call is TRBV30, the J call TRBJ2-3, with TRBD2 matching 12 bases. The CDR3 has 21 amino acids. Germline assignment: CDR1 GTSNPN and CDR2 SVGIG (reference sequence). The chain's CDR3 is CDSDRGFTRLAGETSTDTQYF. CDR3 DNA sequence: TGTGACTCGGACAGGGGATTTACCCGACTAGCGGGGGAGACTAGCACAGATACGCAGTATTTT.

This chain connects TRBV19 to TRBJ1-2; 7 bases are shared with TRBD1. Germline CDR1 reads LNHDA; CDR2 reads SQIVND (reference sequence). The V segment lost 6 bases and the J segment 7 bases; nucleotides outside the gene matches: 14. The CDR3 has 15 amino acids. CDR3 DNA: TGTGCCAGTAGAATTTCTCTGGGACAGTATGTTGGCTACACCTTC. Protein: CASRISLGQYVGYTF.

This chain connects TRBV6-1 to TRBJ2-7, with D possibly being TRBD1 (6 bases). CDR3 length: 14 amino acids. The germline V and J ends were trimmed by 0 bases and 6 bases, with 12 bases remaining between them. CDR1 and CDR2 from the germline V gene are MNHNS and SASEGT. The CDR3 DNA sequence: TGTGCCAGCAGTGAAGCGGGAGACAGGTTCGAGCAGTACTTC. Translated, it gives CASSEAGDRFEQYF.

V usage is TRBV21-1 and J usage is TRBJ1-1. TRBV21-1 is shown as a pseudogene. The CDR3 totals 15 residues. The DNA of the CDR3 is TGTGCCAGCAGCGCACCTGGACGGACTCGGCCTGAAGCTTTCTTT. Protein sequence: CASSAPGRTRPEAFF.

As for this clonotype: Germline and junction disagree at one end, which may indicate a read error. This sequence joins TRBV6-1 and TRBJ1-2; D is uncertain. The CDR3 totals 14 residues. Germline V lookup: CDR1 MNHNS, CDR2 SASEGT. The CDR3: CARSDGFAMAGYTF. In DNA form, the CDR3 reads TGTGCCCGCAGTGACGGCTTTGCTATGGCTGGCTACACCTTC.